This TCR beta chain was retrieved from a study of TIL therapy for anti-PD-1-resistant metastatic lung cancer. Study at large: Most patients had lung adenocarcinoma.

The libraries were made with immunoSEQ v3. Clones were sequenced by immunoSEQ multiplex PCR, and TCRdb holds only the in-frame ones, with some missing. This repertoire shows approximately 95,000 clones, 50% to 70% found once; its top ten account for over 9.5%. CDR1 is SGHTA, CDR2 FQGNSA, per germline. Trimming pared 1 base from V and 4 bases from J, leaving 16 bases between. This CDR3 region has 16 residues. The sample's time point: pre-treatment sample, taken before nivolumab and TIL therapy. Tumor tissue came from excised metastases, mostly pleural nodules or supraclavicular lymph nodes. Study-level points and caveats: Many TIL product clones were absent from baseline tumor, suggesting clonal contraction.

This clone was observed a few times. The antigen is undetermined. The clonotype originates from a person aged 25 to 80 with non-small cell lung cancer. The genes are TRBV7-2 and TRBJ1-1; D may be TRBD1 (6 bases). The specimen was tumor tissue, collected at baseline. In DNA form, the CDR3 reads TGTGCCAGCAGCTTAGGAGGGGGTCAGTGGGGCACTGAAGCTTTCTTT. It translates to CASSLGGGQWGTEAFF.